This T cell receptor beta chain was sequenced during a study of T-cell memory formation after mild COVID-19. TCRdb re-called the 5' RACE reads through MiXCR, storing one row per CDR3 protein. This table holds about 390,000 distinct CDR3 sequences, roughly 15% found once. The CDR3 has 15 amino acids. Germline V lookup: CDR1 SGHTA, CDR2 FQGNSA. Trimming removed 8 bases from V and 4 bases from J; junction bases left unmatched: 8. The sequencing input was PBMCs or a T cell subset sorted from them (not recorded which). This sequence was found in a young man who had mild COVID-19 (a few samples of this study predate the infection). Cell type and time point are not known. The chain recombines TRBV7-2 with TRBJ2-1, with 10 bases lining up with TRBD2. In DNA form, the CDR3 reads TGTGCCAGCCGAGCCACTAGCGGGGCTTACAATGAGCAGTTCTTC. As protein: CASRATSGAYNEQFF.